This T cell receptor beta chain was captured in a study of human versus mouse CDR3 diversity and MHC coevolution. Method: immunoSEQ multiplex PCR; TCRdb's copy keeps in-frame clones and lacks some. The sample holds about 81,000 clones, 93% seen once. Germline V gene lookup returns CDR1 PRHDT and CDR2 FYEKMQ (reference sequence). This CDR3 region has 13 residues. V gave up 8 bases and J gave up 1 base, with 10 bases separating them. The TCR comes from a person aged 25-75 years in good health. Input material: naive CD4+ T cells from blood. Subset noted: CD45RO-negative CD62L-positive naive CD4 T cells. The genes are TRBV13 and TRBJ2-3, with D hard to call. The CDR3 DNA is TGTGCCAGCGGCCGGGTCCGCACAGATACGCAGTATTTT. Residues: CASGRVRTDTQYF.